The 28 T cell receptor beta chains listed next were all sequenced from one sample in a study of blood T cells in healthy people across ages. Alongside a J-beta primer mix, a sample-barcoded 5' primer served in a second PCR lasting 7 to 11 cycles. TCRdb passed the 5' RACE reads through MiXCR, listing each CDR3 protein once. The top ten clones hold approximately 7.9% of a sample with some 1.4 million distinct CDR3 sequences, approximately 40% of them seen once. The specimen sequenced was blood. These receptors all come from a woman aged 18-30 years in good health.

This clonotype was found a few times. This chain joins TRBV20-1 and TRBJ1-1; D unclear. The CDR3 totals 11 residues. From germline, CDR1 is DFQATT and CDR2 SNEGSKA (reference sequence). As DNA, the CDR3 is TGCAGAAAAAAACTCGGCACTGAAGCTTTCTTT. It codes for CRKKLGTEAFF.

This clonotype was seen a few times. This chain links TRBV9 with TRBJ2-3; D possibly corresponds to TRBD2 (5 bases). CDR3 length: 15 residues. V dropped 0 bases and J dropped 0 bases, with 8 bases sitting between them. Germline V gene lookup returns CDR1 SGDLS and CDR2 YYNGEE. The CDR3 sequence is CASSVERSSTDTQYF. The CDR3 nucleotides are TGTGCCAGCAGCGTAGAGCGGTCTAGCACAGATACGCAGTATTTT.

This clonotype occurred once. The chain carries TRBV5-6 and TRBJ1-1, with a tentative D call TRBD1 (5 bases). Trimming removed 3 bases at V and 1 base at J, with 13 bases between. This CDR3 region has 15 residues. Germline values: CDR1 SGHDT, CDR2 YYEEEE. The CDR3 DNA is TGTGCCAGCAGCTCAACAGGTTCCGAGAACACTGAAGCTTTCTTT. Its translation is CASSSTGSENTEAFF.

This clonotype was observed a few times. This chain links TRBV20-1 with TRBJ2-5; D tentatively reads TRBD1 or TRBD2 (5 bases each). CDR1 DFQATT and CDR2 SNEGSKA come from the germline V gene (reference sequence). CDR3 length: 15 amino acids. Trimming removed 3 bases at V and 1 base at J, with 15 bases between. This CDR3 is CSASRPGASQETQYF. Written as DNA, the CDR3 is TGCAGTGCTAGTCGGCCCGGGGCTTCCCAAGAGACCCAGTACTTC.

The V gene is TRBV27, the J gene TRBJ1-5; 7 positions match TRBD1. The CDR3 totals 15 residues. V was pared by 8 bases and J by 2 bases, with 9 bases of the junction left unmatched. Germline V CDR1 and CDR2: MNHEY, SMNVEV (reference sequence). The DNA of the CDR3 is TGTGCCAGCTCCCACAGGGGTGACGGCAATCAGCCCCAGCATTTT. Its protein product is CASSHRGDGNQPQHF.

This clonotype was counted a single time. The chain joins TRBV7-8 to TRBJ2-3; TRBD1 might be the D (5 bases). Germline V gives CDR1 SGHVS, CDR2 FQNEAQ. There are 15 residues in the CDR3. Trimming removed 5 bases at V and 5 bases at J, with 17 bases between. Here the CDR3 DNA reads TGTGCCAGCAGCCTAAACGGGCAGGGTATAGATACGCAGTATTTT. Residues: CASSLNGQGIDTQYF. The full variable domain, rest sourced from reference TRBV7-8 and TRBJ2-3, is GAGVSQSPRYKVAKRGQDVALRCDPISGHVSLFWYQQALGQGPEFLTYFQNEAQLDKSGLPSDRFFAERPEGSVSTLKIQRTQQEDSAVYLCASSLNGQGIDTQYFGPGTRLTVL.

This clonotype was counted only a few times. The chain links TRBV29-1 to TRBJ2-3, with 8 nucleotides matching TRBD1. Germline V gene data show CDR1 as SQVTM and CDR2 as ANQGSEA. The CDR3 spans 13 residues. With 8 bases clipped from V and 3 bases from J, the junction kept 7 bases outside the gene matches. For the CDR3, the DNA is TGCAGCTCAAAACAGGGGGGAACAGATACGCAGTATTTT. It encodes CSSKQGGTDTQYF.

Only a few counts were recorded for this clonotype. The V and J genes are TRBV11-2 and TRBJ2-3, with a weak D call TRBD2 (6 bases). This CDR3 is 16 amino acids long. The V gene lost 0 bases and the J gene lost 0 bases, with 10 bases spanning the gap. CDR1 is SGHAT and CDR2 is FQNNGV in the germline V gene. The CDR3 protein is CASSLESGLSTDTQYF. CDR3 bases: TGTGCCAGCAGCTTAGAAAGCGGGTTAAGCACAGATACGCAGTATTTT. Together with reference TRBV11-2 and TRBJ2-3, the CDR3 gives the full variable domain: EAGVAQSPRYKIIEKRQSVAFWCNPISGHATLYWYQQILGQGPKLLIQFQNNGVVDDSQLPKDRFSAERLKGVDSTLKIQPAKLEDSAVYLCASSLESGLSTDTQYFGPGTRLTVL.

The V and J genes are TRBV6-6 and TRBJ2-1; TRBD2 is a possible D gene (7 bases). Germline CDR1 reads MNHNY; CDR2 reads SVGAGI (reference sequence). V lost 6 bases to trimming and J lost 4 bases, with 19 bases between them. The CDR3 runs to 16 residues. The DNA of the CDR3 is TGTGCCAGCAGCCACCCTGGAGGGGGACTATACAATGAGCAGTTCTTC. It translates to CASSHPGGGLYNEQFF.

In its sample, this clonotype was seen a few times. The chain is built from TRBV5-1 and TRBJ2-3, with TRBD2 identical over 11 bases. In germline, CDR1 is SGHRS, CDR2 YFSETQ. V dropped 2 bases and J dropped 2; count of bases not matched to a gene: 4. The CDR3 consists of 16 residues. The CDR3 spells CASSLDSGGDTDTQYF. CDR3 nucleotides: TGCGCCAGCAGCTTAGATAGCGGGGGGGACACAGATACGCAGTATTTT.

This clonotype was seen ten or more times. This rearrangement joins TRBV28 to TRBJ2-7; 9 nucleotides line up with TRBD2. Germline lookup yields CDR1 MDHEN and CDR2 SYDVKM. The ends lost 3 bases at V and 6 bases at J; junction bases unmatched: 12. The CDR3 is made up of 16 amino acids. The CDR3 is CASSLGLAGPPGEQYF. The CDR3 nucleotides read TGTGCCAGCAGTTTGGGGCTAGCGGGACCTCCAGGCGAGCAGTACTTC. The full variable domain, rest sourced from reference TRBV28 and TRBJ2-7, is DVKVTQSSRYLVKRTGEKVFLECVQDMDHENMFWYRQDPGLGLRLIYFSYDVKMKEKGDIPEGYSVSREKKERFSLILESASTNQTSMYLCASSLGLAGPPGEQYFGPGTRLTVT.

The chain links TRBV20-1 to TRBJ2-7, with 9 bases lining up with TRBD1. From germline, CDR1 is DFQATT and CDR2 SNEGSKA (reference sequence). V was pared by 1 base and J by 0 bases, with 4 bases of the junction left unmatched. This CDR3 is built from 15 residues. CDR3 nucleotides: TGCAGTGCTAGAGTTGGGACAGGGCCCTCCTACGAGCAGTACTTC. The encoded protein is CSARVGTGPSYEQYF.

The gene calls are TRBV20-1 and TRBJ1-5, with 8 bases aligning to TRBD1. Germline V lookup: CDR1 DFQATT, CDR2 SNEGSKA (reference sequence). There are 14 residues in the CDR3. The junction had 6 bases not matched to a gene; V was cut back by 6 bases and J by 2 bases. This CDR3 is CSAGGTGRNQPQHF. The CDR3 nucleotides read TGCAGTGCAGGCGGGACAGGCCGCAATCAGCCCCAGCATTTT.

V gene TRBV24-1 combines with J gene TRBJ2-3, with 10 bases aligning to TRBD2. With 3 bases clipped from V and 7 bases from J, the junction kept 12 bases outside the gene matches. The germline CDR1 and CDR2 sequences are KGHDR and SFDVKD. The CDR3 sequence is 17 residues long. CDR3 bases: TGTGCCACCAGTGATACCGGAGCGCTAGCGGGAGATCATACGCAGTATTTT. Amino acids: CATSDTGALAGDHTQYF.

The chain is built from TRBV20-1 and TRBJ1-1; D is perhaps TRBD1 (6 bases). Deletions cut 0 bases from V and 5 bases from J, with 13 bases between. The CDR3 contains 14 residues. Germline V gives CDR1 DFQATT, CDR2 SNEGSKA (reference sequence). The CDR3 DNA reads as TGCAGTGCTAGAGATAAGGGGGAGGGAACTGAAGCTTTCTTT. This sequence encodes CSARDKGEGTEAFF.

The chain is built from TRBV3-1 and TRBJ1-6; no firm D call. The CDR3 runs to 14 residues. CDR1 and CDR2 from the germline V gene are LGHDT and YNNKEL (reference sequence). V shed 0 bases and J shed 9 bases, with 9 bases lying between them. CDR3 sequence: CASSQDRVSSPLHF. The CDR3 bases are TGTGCCAGCAGCCAAGATCGGGTTAGTTCACCCCTCCACTTT.

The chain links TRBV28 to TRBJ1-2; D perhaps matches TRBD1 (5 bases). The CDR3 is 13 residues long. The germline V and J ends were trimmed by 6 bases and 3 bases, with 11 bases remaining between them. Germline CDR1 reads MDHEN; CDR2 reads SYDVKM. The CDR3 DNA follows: TGTGCCAGCAGGACTGACAGTTACTATGGCTACACCTTC. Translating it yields CASRTDSYYGYTF.

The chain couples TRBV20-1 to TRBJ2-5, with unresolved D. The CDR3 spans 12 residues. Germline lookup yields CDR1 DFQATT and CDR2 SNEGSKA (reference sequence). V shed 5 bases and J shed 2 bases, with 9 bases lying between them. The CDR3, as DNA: TGCAGTGCTGGGTTCTCTCAAGAGACCCAGTACTTC. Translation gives CSAGFSQETQYF.

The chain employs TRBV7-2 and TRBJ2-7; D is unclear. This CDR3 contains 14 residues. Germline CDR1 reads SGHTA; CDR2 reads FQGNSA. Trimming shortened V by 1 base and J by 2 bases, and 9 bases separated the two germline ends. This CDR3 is CASSLGPRTYEQYF. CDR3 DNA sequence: TGTGCCAGCAGCTTAGGGCCTCGAACCTACGAGCAGTACTTC.

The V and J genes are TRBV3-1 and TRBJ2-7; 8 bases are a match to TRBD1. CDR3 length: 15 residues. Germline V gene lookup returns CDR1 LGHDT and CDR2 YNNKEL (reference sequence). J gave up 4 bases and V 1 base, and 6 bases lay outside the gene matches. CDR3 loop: CASSQAQGQVYEQYF. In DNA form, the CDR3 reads TGTGCCAGCAGCCAAGCACAGGGACAGGTGTACGAGCAGTACTTC.

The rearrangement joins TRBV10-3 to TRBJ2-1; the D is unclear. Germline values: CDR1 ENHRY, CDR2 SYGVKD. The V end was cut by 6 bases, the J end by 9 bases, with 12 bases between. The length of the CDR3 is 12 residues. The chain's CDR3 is CAIRTVEGEQFF. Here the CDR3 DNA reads TGTGCCATCAGGACGGTAGAAGGTGAGCAGTTCTTC.

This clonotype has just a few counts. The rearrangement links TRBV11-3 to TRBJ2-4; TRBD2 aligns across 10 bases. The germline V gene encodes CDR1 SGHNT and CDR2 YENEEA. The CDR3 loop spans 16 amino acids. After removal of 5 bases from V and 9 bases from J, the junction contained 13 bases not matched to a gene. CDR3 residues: CASSPTLGLAGAIQYF. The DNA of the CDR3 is TGTGCCAGCAGCCCTACCCTAGGGCTAGCGGGAGCCATTCAGTACTTC.

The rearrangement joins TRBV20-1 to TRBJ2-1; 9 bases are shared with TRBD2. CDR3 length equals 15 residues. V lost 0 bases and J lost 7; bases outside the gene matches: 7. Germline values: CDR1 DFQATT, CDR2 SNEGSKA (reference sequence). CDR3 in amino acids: CSARDQGLAKNEQFF. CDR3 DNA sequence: TGCAGTGCTAGAGATCAGGGACTAGCAAAGAATGAGCAGTTCTTC.

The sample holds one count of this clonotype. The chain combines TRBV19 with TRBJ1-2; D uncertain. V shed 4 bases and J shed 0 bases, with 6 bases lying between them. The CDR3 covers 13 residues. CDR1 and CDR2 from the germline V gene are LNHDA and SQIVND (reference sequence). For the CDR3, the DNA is TGTGCCAGTAGTACTCCAGCTAACTATGGCTACACCTTC. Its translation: CASSTPANYGYTF.

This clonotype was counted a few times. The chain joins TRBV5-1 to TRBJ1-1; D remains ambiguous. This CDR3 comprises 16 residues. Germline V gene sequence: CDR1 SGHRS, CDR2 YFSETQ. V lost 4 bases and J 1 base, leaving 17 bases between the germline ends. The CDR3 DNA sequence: TGCGCCAGCAGCCTGGCCGAGGGTAAAACGAACACTGAAGCTTTCTTT. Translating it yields CASSLAEGKTNTEAFF.

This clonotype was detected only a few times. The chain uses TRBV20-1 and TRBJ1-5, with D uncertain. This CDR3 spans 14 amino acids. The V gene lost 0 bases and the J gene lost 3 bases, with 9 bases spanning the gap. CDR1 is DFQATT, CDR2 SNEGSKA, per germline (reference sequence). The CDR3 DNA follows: TGCAGTGCTAGAGAACTCAGTGACAATCAGCCCCAGCATTTT. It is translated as CSARELSDNQPQHF.

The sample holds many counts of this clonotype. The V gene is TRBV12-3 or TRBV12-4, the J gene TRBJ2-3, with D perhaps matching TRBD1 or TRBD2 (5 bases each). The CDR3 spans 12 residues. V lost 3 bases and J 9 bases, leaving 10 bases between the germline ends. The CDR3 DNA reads TGTGCCAGCAGTTTTTTCCGGGACACGCAGTATTTT. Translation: CASSFFRDTQYF.

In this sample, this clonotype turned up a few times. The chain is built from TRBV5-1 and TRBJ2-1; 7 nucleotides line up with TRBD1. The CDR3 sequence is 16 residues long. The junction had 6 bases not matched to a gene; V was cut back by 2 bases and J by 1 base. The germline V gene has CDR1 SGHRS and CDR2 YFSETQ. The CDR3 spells CASSLQGSTSYNEQFF. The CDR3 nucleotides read TGCGCCAGCAGCTTACAGGGGAGCACTTCCTACAATGAGCAGTTCTTC.